This TCR beta chain was identified during a study of blood T cell repertoires in COVID-19. Overall study context: T cells, B-cell-depleted T cells, or PBMCs supplied cDNA or gDNA.

Methods used by the authors: Amplifying reference gene primers gave estimates of nucleated cell counts. The data were produced by immunoSEQ multiplex PCR, yet TCRdb's version contains in-frame clones alone and is incomplete. For V, J and clone size, that table is used; D and trimming come from the DNA. The table has 180,000 or so clones, around 83% seen once. Trimming cost V 5 bases and J 2 bases, with 18 bases left between them. The germline V gene has CDR1 SGHVS and CDR2 FNYEAQ. This CDR3 has 17 amino acids. The origin of this receptor is a woman in her 30s with active or convalescent COVID-19. This chain joins TRBV7-6 and TRBJ2-2, with D possibly TRBD2 on 6 matching bases. The source material was peripheral blood. CDR3 region: CASSNPGEPTNTGELFF. DNA of the CDR3: TGTGCCAGCAGCAACCCGGGGGAGCCCACAAACACCGGGGAGCTGTTTTTT. The full variable domain, rest sourced from reference TRBV7-6 and TRBJ2-2, is GAGVSQSPRYKVTKRGQDVALRCDPISGHVSLYWYRQALGQGPEFLTYFNYEAQQDKSGLPNDRFSAERPEGSISTLTIQRTEQRDSAMYRCASSNPGEPTNTGELFFGEGSRLTVL.